The clone carrying this TCR beta chain was seen at least ten times. The antigen is not known. This entry belongs to a study of Graves' ophthalmopathy and Graves' hyperthyroidism. General study points: Blood shared most expanded thyroid clonotypes above 0.001 frequency. Sensitivity reached just under 90% and specificity 75% to 82% for a 13-signature model separating ophthalmopathy from stable hyperthyroidism.

Using RNA transcripts, the TCR beta CDR3 regions were amplified. HTBI primers served in a first-round RT-PCR, which a second-round multiplex PCR followed. TCRdb recomputed calls from the multiplex PCR reads with MiXCR, one row per CDR3 protein. Found here are about 380,000 distinct CDR3 sequences, 15% to 17% of them singletons; the top ten hold roughly 7%. Someone took the PBMCs out of about 9.7 ml of fresh peripheral blood. V lost 6 bases, J lost 1 base, and 6 bases lay in between. CDR1 and CDR2 (germline): MNHEY, SVGAGI. This CDR3 spans 12 amino acids. The V call is TRBV6-5, the J call TRBJ1-1, with D hard to call. The material sequenced was peripheral blood. This TCR came from a woman between 18 and 29 years old with stable Graves' hyperthyroidism. Here the CDR3 DNA reads TGTGCCAGCAGCTATACGAACACTGAAGCTTTCTTT. This translates into CASSYTNTEAFF.